The clone carrying this TCR beta chain was seen only a few times. Antigen: not known. TCR beta libraries were prepared from cDNA with unique molecular identifiers. Some 500,000 cDNA molecules were obtained per 1 to 10 million input T cells. TCRdb ran MiXCR on the PCR reads and lists one entry per CDR3 protein. Of around 500,000 distinct CDR3 sequences in the sample, around 36% are singletons; the top ten hold approximately 5.4%. The CDR3 covers 13 residues. V shed 3 bases and J 7 bases; nucleotides not matched to a gene: 5. Germline V gene lookup returns CDR1 DFQATT and CDR2 SNEGSKA (reference sequence). This entry comes from a study of post-analysis software for immune sequencing data. At the level of the study: Included courses were relapsing-remitting and secondary progressive multiple sclerosis; progressive-relapsing multiple sclerosis was also included. Study observations and caveats: TRBV5-6, TRBV5-1 and TRBV20-1 were among four or five TRBV segments more frequent in patients than controls. Samples made in the same batch grouped tightly together by F measure. Controls' normalized Chao1 diversity significantly exceeded that of multiple sclerosis patients.

The chain couples TRBV20-1 to TRBJ1-2; 10 bases line up with TRBD1. Material for sequencing was blood. The sequence came from a girl under 18 with multiple sclerosis. The CDR3 DNA reads TGCAGTGCTAGGAACCGGGACAGGGGTGGCTACACCTTC. This gives the protein CSARNRDRGGYTF.